The next 21 T cell receptor beta chains were all read from a single sample in a study of blood T cell repertoires in COVID-19. Produced via immunoSEQ multiplex PCR; TCRdb's table is partial and in-frame only. The data hold 200,000 to 250,000 clones, with 83% observed a single time. Input material: PBMCs or T cells enriched from blood (not recorded which). The source is a woman aged 45-59 years who had been exposed to COVID-19.

The CDR3 nucleotides are TGCAGCGCGGACAGGGGAGGAGCAGCTTTCTTT. This gives the protein CSADRGGAAFF. J is TRBJ1-1 and V is TRBV29-1; 9 nucleotides agree with TRBD1. The CDR3 contains 11 residues. With V trimmed by 7 bases and J by 10 bases, 7 bases remained unmatched. Germline V gene data show CDR1 as SQVTM and CDR2 as ANQGSEA.

The chain joins TRBV5-5 to TRBJ1-1, with 8 bases identical to TRBD1. After removal of 3 bases from V and 6 bases from J, the junction contained 10 bases not matched to a gene. The CDR3 extends over 15 amino acids. CDR1 is SGHKS, CDR2 YYEKEE, per germline (reference sequence). The CDR3 nucleotides read TGTGCCAGCAGCTCCTCGGACAGGGTTCGATCTGAAGCTTTCTTT. Amino acid sequence: CASSSSDRVRSEAFF.

This clone appeared a few times. This chain uses TRBV10-2 with TRBJ1-2; D might be TRBD1 (5 bases). Germline V gives CDR1 WSHSY, CDR2 SAAADI. CDR3 length: 15 amino acids. V was trimmed by 10 bases and J by 1 base, leaving 19 bases between them. CDR3 sequence: CATLNRGIGNYGYTF. The CDR3 coding sequence is TGCGCCACCCTTAACCGGGGGATCGGTAACTATGGCTACACCTTC.

CDR3 amino acids: CASSLVAGLGPGPQHF. The CDR3 DNA sequence: TGTGCCAGCAGCTTAGTAGCAGGGTTGGGTCCGGGGCCCCAGCATTTT. The chain joins TRBV7-2 to TRBJ1-5; D perhaps matches TRBD1 (5 bases). Germline CDR1 is SGHTA and CDR2 is FQGNSA. CDR3 length: 16 amino acids. Trimming removed 1 base at V and 9 bases at J, with 19 bases between.

The chain uses TRBV6-6 and TRBJ2-4, with TRBD1 matching over 8 bases. This CDR3 has 14 residues. Unmatched junction bases numbered 4, after V lost 2 bases and J lost 7 bases. Germline V gene sequence: CDR1 MNHNY, CDR2 SVGAGI (reference sequence). The CDR3 DNA sequence: TGTGCCAGCAGTTACGGTCACAGGGGGAACATTCAGTACTTC. Amino acid sequence: CASSYGHRGNIQYF.

The V gene is TRBV6-5, the J gene TRBJ1-2; D gene unclear. The CDR3 length is 15 residues. V was pared by 6 bases and J by 6 bases, with 20 bases between. Per the germline V gene, CDR1 is MNHEY and CDR2 is SVGAGI. In nucleotides, the CDR3 is TGTGCCAGCAGACCCGGAGTACTGTCGGGGAATGGCTACACCTTC. Protein sequence: CASRPGVLSGNGYTF.

This chain uses TRBV4-3 with TRBJ2-7, with D hard to call. Germline V gives CDR1 LGHNA, CDR2 YSLEER. The V gene lost 0 bases and the J gene lost 1 base, with 4 bases spanning the gap. The CDR3 extends over 13 amino acids. The CDR3: CASSQERSYEQYF. The DNA for the CDR3 is TGCGCCAGCAGCCAAGAGAGGTCCTACGAGCAGTACTTC.

The chain carries TRBV4-3 and TRBJ1-6; 10 bases are shared with TRBD1. The CDR3 contains 16 residues. V lost 3 bases to trimming and J lost 12 bases; unmatched junction nucleotides: 11. The V gene's germline CDR1 is LGHNA and CDR2 YSLEER. The CDR3 DNA follows: TGCGCCAGCAGCCAGAGACAGGGGGCACGGACTCGACCCCTCCACTTT. The encoded protein is CASSQRQGARTRPLHF.

This chain joins TRBV7-9 and TRBJ2-5; 9 bases agree with TRBD2. CDR3 length: 14 residues. Trimming removed 4 bases from V and 5 bases from J; junction bases left unmatched: 5. Germline V lookup: CDR1 SEHNR, CDR2 FQNEAQ (reference sequence). The DNA for the CDR3 is TGTGCCAGCAGCTCCAGCGGGGGGAGGGAGACCCAGTACTTC. Encoded protein: CASSSSGGRETQYF.

The chain combines TRBV29-1 with TRBJ2-1; 8 bases align to TRBD2. The junction had 13 bases not matched to a gene; V was cut back by 6 bases and J by 9 bases. CDR3 size: 14 residues. Looked up from germline, CDR1 is SQVTM and CDR2 is ANQGSEA. This chain's CDR3 is CSVRAGAQGGEQFF. CDR3 nucleotides: TGCAGCGTACGAGCGGGGGCGCAAGGCGGTGAGCAGTTCTTC.

The chain is built from TRBV3-1 (or the pseudogene TRBV3-2) and TRBJ2-5; TRBD2 matches 7 bases. Germline CDR1 reads LGHDT; CDR2 reads YNNKEL (reference sequence). The CDR3 contains 15 residues. V lost 7 bases, J lost 1 base, and 9 bases stayed unmatched. The CDR3 protein is CASTQRGSFQETQYF. The CDR3 region has the DNA TGTGCCAGCACCCAGCGGGGTTCCTTCCAAGAGACCCAGTACTTC.

The rearrangement uses TRBV10-3 and TRBJ1-2; D not resolved. V was pared by 0 bases and J by 6 bases, with 11 bases between. Germline V lookup: CDR1 ENHRY, CDR2 SYGVKD. The CDR3 covers 14 residues. The CDR3: CAISESGRGDGYTF. The CDR3 DNA sequence: TGTGCCATCAGTGAGTCTGGGAGAGGAGATGGCTACACCTTC.

J is TRBJ2-3 and V is TRBV19; tentative D call: TRBD2 (7 bases). V lost 7 bases, J lost 3 bases, and 14 bases lay in between. The CDR3 totals 14 residues. In germline, CDR1 is LNHDA, CDR2 SQIVND (reference sequence). For the CDR3, the DNA is TGTGCCAGTACCCAGGGGAGGGGAACAGATACGCAGTATTTT. The encoded protein is CASTQGRGTDTQYF.

The J gene is TRBJ1-5, the V gene TRBV19, with D uncertain. Germline-derived CDR1 and CDR2 are LNHDA and SQIVND (reference sequence). V gave up 8 bases and J gave up 2 bases, with 10 bases separating them. The CDR3 has 13 residues. The chain's CDR3 is CASVQDRNQPQHF. The CDR3 DNA is TGTGCCAGTGTACAAGATCGCAATCAGCCCCAGCATTTT.

The V call is TRBV6-5, the J call TRBJ1-2; D gene unclear. In germline, CDR1 is MNHEY, CDR2 SVGAGI. With 7 bases removed from V and 6 bases from J, the gap between germline ends came to 21 bases. The CDR3 covers 15 residues. The CDR3 loop reads CASTERPAGRDGYTF. The CDR3 region has the DNA TGTGCCAGCACCGAACGGCCTGCGGGGAGAGATGGCTACACCTTC.

V and J are TRBV27 and TRBJ1-1; tentative D call: TRBD1 (6 bases). The CDR3 extends over 11 amino acids. Trimming removed 11 bases from V and 10 bases from J, with 17 bases in between. Per germline, CDR1 MNHEY and CDR2 SMNVEV (reference sequence). The CDR3: CAATGPGGAFF. CDR3 in DNA: TGTGCCGCCACAGGGCCCGGTGGAGCTTTCTTT.

This clone was recorded only once. The chain employs TRBV5-5 and TRBJ2-5; 8 bases are a match to TRBD1. This CDR3 is built from 13 residues. The V gene end was trimmed by 4 bases and the J gene end by 4 bases; junction bases not matched to a gene: 3. Germline V lookup: CDR1 SGHKS, CDR2 YYEKEE (reference sequence). CDR3 in DNA: TGTGCCAGCAGCCGACAGGGGAGAGAGACCCAGTACTTC. Its translation: CASSRQGRETQYF.

The rearrangement uses TRBV3-1 (or the pseudogene TRBV3-2) and TRBJ2-7; TRBD2 aligns across 8 bases. CDR1 and CDR2 from the germline V gene are LGHDT and YNNKEL (reference sequence). This CDR3 spans 15 amino acids. The V gene end was trimmed by 4 bases and the J gene end by 1 base; junction bases not matched to a gene: 6. The CDR3 DNA reads as TGTGCCAGCAGCCCCCCTCGCGGGGGGTCCTACGAGCAGTACTTC. Translation gives CASSPPRGGSYEQYF.

The sample holds a few counts of this clone. The genes are TRBV24-1 and TRBJ2-1; 7 bases agree with TRBD1. The CDR3 length is 14 residues. Germline CDR1 reads KGHDR; CDR2 reads SFDVKD. The V and J ends lost 3 bases and 4 bases, in that order; junction bases with no gene match: 2. CDR3 nucleotides: TGTGCCACCAGTGATCCACAGGGGTACAATGAGCAGTTCTTC. Translated, it gives CATSDPQGYNEQFF.

This clone turned up a few times. Here the CDR3 DNA reads TGCAGCTCTAGCGTCCCGTCGAATGGCTACACCTTC. It is translated as CSSSVPSNGYTF. This sequence joins TRBV29-1 and TRBJ1-2; D uncertain. V shed 8 bases and J shed 6 bases, with 16 bases lying between them. The CDR3 consists of 12 residues. Germline values: CDR1 SQVTM, CDR2 ANQGSEA. The whole variable domain, filled in from reference TRBV29-1 and TRBJ1-2, reads SAVISQKPSRDICQRGTSLTIQCQVDSQVTMMFWYRQQPGQSLTLIATANQGSEATYESGFVIDKFPISRPNLTFSTLTVSNMSPEDSSIYLCSSSVPSNGYTFGSGTRLTVV.

The chain links TRBV13 to TRBJ2-1; TRBD2 aligns across 12 bases. CDR3 length: 15 amino acids. Losses at the gene ends were 5 bases for V and 7 bases for J; bases not matched to a gene: 6. Germline values: CDR1 PRHDT, CDR2 FYEKMQ (reference sequence). CDR3 nucleotide sequence: TGTGCCAGCAGCGAAAGTCTAGCGGGGGGGAATGAGCAGTTCTTC. Translation gives CASSESLAGGNEQFF.